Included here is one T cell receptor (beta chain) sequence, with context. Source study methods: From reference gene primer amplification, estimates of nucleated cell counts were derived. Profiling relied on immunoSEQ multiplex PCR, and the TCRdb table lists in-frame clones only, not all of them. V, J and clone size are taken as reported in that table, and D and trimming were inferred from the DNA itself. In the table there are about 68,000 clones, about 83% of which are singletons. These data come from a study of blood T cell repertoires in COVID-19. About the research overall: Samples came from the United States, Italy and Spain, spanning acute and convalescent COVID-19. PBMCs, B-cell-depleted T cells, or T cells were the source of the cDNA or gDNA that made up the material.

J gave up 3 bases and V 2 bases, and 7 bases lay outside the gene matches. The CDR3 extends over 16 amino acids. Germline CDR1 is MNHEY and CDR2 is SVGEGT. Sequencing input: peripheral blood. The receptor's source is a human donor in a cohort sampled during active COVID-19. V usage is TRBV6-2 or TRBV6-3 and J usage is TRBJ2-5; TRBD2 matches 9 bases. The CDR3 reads CASSYGGGGAKETQYF. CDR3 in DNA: TGTGCCAGCAGTTACGGAGGCGGGGGGGCAAAAGAGACCCAGTACTTC.